Below, 8 T cell receptor beta chains from the same sample are listed, as sequenced in a study of T cell changes during pregnancy in multiple sclerosis. The protocol was immunoSEQ multiplex PCR, while the TCRdb copy is restricted to in-frame clones and leaves out a portion. Of approximately 45,000 clones in the sample, around 93% are singletons; the top ten hold about 2.6%. The source was CD8+ T cells from peripheral blood mononuclear cells, collected in the second trimester of pregnancy. The origin of the receptors is a female donor with multiple sclerosis, enrolled in a pregnancy study.

This chain joins TRBV7-6 and TRBJ1-5; perhaps TRBD1 as D (6 bases). V was pared by 3 bases and J by 3 bases, with 12 bases between. The CDR3 is made up of 15 amino acids. CDR1 and CDR2 from the germline V gene are SGHVS and FNYEAQ. CDR3: CASSLDSGSNQPQHF. The DNA for the CDR3 is TGTGCCAGCAGCTTGGACAGTGGGTCCAATCAGCCCCAGCATTTT.

The count of this clone is one. The chain couples TRBV11-2 to TRBJ1-1; TRBD1 is a possible D gene (6 bases). Trimming pared 3 bases from V and 3 bases from J, leaving 14 bases between. Germline assignment: CDR1 SGHAT and CDR2 FQNNGV. This CDR3 has 15 residues. The CDR3 spells CASSFWGLADTEAFF. CDR3 bases: TGTGCCAGCAGCTTTTGGGGGCTGGCGGACACTGAAGCTTTCTTT.

This sequence joins TRBV9 and TRBJ2-3, with D possibly being TRBD2 (6 bases). Trimming stripped 4 bases from V and 0 bases from J, with 15 bases between. This CDR3 spans 16 amino acids. CDR1 and CDR2 (germline): SGDLS, YYNGEE. CDR3 in amino acids: CASSLGGGKSTDTQYF. The CDR3 coding sequence is TGTGCCAGCAGCCTCGGGGGTGGTAAAAGCACAGATACGCAGTATTTT.

This clone was counted once. The rearrangement uses TRBV27 and TRBJ2-5; D is unresolved. V was shortened by 6 bases and J by 3 bases, with 11 bases between the two germline ends. This CDR3 has 13 amino acids. Germline V CDR1 and CDR2: MNHEY, SMNVEV (reference sequence). The CDR3: CASRRAPKETQYF. The DNA of the CDR3 is TGTGCCAGCAGGAGAGCGCCAAAAGAGACCCAGTACTTC.

V is TRBV19 and J is TRBJ1-2; 10 bases are a match to TRBD1. The germline V gene encodes CDR1 LNHDA and CDR2 SQIVND (reference sequence). The V and J ends lost 6 bases and 8 bases, in that order; junction bases with no gene match: 9. This CDR3 region has 14 residues. For the CDR3, the DNA is TGTGCCAGTAGATCACCGGGACAGGGGCCAGGCTACACCTTC. It translates to CASRSPGQGPGYTF. Based on the CDR3 plus reference TRBV19 and TRBJ1-2, the full variable domain is DGGITQSPKYLFRKEGQNVTLSCEQNLNHDAMYWYRQDPGQGLRLIYYSQIVNDFQKGDIAEGYSVSREKKESFPLTVTSAQKNPTAFYLCASRSPGQGPGYTFGSGTRLTVV.

The chain joins TRBV27 to TRBJ2-7, with TRBD2 matching over 8 bases. V lost 5 bases to trimming and J lost 5 bases; unmatched junction nucleotides: 8. The CDR3 runs 14 residues. Germline loops: CDR1 MNHEY, CDR2 SMNVEV (reference sequence). The chain's CDR3 is CASSLATSDDEQYF. CDR3 DNA sequence: TGTGCCAGCAGTCTCGCGACTAGCGACGACGAGCAGTACTTC.

The J gene is TRBJ1-2, the V gene TRBV4-2; D perhaps matches TRBD1 (5 bases). CDR1 and CDR2 (germline): LGHNA, YNFKEQ. V gave up 4 bases and J gave up 7 bases, with 22 bases separating them. The CDR3 extends over 16 amino acids. CDR3 bases: TGTGCCAGCAGCCTGCTGGGCGGGGCGGGCTCGGGTGGCTACACCTTC. Translating it yields CASSLLGGAGSGGYTF.

The rearrangement uses TRBV4-1 and TRBJ2-3, with 7 bases aligning to TRBD2. V was clipped by 3 bases and J by 4 bases; unmatched bases: 10. The germline V gene encodes CDR1 MGHRA and CDR2 YSYEKL. The CDR3 covers 16 residues. The CDR3 bases are TGCGCCAGCAGCCACTGGGCGGGGGATCTAGCAGATACGCAGTATTTT. Amino acid sequence: CASSHWAGDLADTQYF.